The source of this T cell receptor (beta chain) is a study of blood T cells in healthy people across ages. Primed by a sample-barcoded 5' primer and a J-beta primer mix, a second PCR proceeded for about 6 to 12 cycles. Each single sample gave us at least 2.5 million CDR3-containing paired-end reads. TCRdb reprocessed the 5' RACE reads via MiXCR and lists one record per CDR3 protein. This sample has just under 900,000 distinct CDR3 sequences, with more than 25% found just once. Germline lookup yields CDR1 MNHNS and CDR2 SASEGT. This CDR3 comprises 18 residues. V lost 5 bases to trimming and J lost 1 base, with 24 bases between them.

The rearrangement uses TRBV6-1 and TRBJ2-7; D is possibly TRBD2 (6 bases). This clonotype was sampled from an elderly woman in good health. The sequencing sample was made of blood. The CDR3: CASSPHAGSGQASYEQYF. In DNA form, the CDR3 reads TGTGCCAGCAGTCCACATGCGGGGTCAGGCCAAGCTTCCTACGAGCAGTACTTC.